Shown below are 22 T cell receptor beta chains from a single sample sequenced in a study of blood T cell repertoires in COVID-19. Some clones are missing from TCRdb's copy, which holds only in-frame ones; the method was immunoSEQ multiplex PCR. In the table there are roughly 240,000 clones, approximately 88% of which are singletons. The sample taken for sequencing was PBMCs or T cells enriched from blood (not recorded which). These receptors originate from a woman aged 40 to 49 with acute COVID-19.

This clone appeared once. V gene TRBV7-9 combines with J gene TRBJ2-1; 9 bases agree with TRBD1. CDR1 and CDR2 (germline): SEHNR, FQNEAQ (reference sequence). The CDR3 contains 12 residues. The V segment lost 11 bases and the J segment 9 bases; nucleotides outside the gene matches: 8. Here the CDR3 DNA reads TGTGCCGGCCGGGACAGGGTTGCTGAGCAGTTCTTC. Protein product: CAGRDRVAEQFF.

This clone was observed a handful of times. CDR3 DNA sequence: TGTGCCAGCCGGGGACAGGTGAACACCGGGGAGCTGTTTTTT. This encodes CASRGQVNTGELFF. The V gene is TRBV7-9, the J gene TRBJ2-2, with TRBD1 identical over 8 bases. Trimming removed 8 bases from V and 1 base from J; junction bases left unmatched: 3. CDR3 length equals 14 residues. The germline V gene has CDR1 SEHNR and CDR2 FQNEAQ (reference sequence).

This chain joins TRBV18 and TRBJ1-4, with 9 bases fitting TRBD1. CDR1 and CDR2 (germline): KGHSH, LQKENI. V trimming: 1 base; J trimming: 3 bases; junction bases outside the gene matches: 3. The CDR3 is made up of 16 amino acids. The CDR3 bases are TGTGCCAGCTCACCACTCGGGACAGGGCCTAATGAAAAACTGTTTTTT. It yields the protein CASSPLGTGPNEKLFF.

The chain combines TRBV5-1 with TRBJ2-5; TRBD2 matches at 9 bases. The CDR3 loop spans 16 amino acids. V lost 0 bases and J lost 2; bases outside the gene matches: 5. CDR1 SGHRS and CDR2 YFSETQ come from the germline V gene. In DNA, the CDR3 is TGCGCCAGCAGCTTGGCGCTAGCGGGGCAACAAGAGACCCAGTACTTC. Residues: CASSLALAGQQETQYF.

The rearrangement links TRBV6-1 to TRBJ1-2; a weak D match, TRBD1 (5 bases). Germline values: CDR1 MNHNS, CDR2 SASEGT. This CDR3 spans 12 amino acids. The ends were cut back, 3 bases at V and 5 bases at J, with 7 bases in the middle. The CDR3 here is CASSDQGYGYTF. The CDR3 nucleotides are TGTGCCAGCAGTGATCAGGGATATGGCTACACCTTC.

This rearrangement joins TRBV5-5 to TRBJ2-7, with 7 bases matching TRBD1. Germline values: CDR1 SGHKS, CDR2 YYEKEE (reference sequence). The CDR3 is made up of 15 amino acids. V lost 4 bases, J lost 1 base, and 8 bases stayed unmatched. This chain's CDR3 is CASSPSGGWSYEQYV. CDR3 bases: TGTGCCAGCAGCCCTTCAGGGGGTTGGTCCTACGAGCAGTACGTC.

V gene TRBV20-1 combines with J gene TRBJ2-5, with TRBD2 matching over 13 bases. J gave up 3 bases and V 6 bases, and 16 bases lay outside the gene matches. Germline values: CDR1 DFQATT, CDR2 SNEGSKA (reference sequence). The CDR3 covers 18 residues. The CDR3 spells CSASGTSGGAGLEETQYF. DNA for the CDR3: TGCAGTGCGAGTGGTACTAGCGGGGGGGCCGGATTAGAAGAGACCCAGTACTTC.

V gene TRBV6-2 or TRBV6-3 combines with J gene TRBJ2-1; perhaps TRBD1 as D (6 bases). The CDR3 runs 13 residues. Germline CDR1 MNHEY, CDR2 SVGEGT. V lost 4 bases to trimming and J lost 8 bases, with 12 bases between them. The CDR3 coding sequence is TGTGCCAGCAGTTTGGCAGGGGCGGATGAGCAGTTCTTC. Translated: CASSLAGADEQFF.

The genes are TRBV24-1 and TRBJ2-7, with no clear D. V dropped 3 bases and J dropped 2 bases, with 13 bases sitting between them. This CDR3 is 15 amino acids long. Germline assignment: CDR1 KGHDR and CDR2 SFDVKD. CDR3 bases: TGTGCCACCAGTGATGCCGGTTCAGGAACCTACGAGCAGTACTTC. It codes for CATSDAGSGTYEQYF.

The J gene is TRBJ2-5, the V gene TRBV12-3 or TRBV12-4; D is possibly TRBD2 (7 bases). V lost 7 bases and J lost 9, with 18 bases in between. CDR3 length: 13 residues. CDR3 sequence (DNA): TGTGCCAGCACCGGGGGGCCCGAGACGCCCCAGTACTTC. Translating it yields CASTGGPETPQYF.

The sample holds a few counts of this clone. The chain recombines TRBV6-6 with TRBJ2-2; 13 bases map to TRBD2. The CDR3 is 19 residues long. V was clipped by 6 bases and J by 2 bases; unmatched bases: 12. Per the germline V gene, CDR1 is MNHNY and CDR2 is SVGAGI (reference sequence). CDR3 in amino acids: CASSSGRTSGSVNTGELFF. As DNA, the CDR3 is TGTGCCAGCAGCTCCGGTCGGACTAGCGGGAGTGTCAACACCGGGGAGCTGTTTTTT.

The chain combines TRBV3-1 (or the pseudogene TRBV3-2) with TRBJ1-4; 9 bases agree with TRBD1. Germline CDR1 is LGHDT and CDR2 is YNNKEL (reference sequence). The CDR3 runs to 14 residues. The J segment lost 7 bases and the V segment lost 3 bases, leaving 3 bases of the junction unmatched. The CDR3 spells CASSHRDRVEKLFF. CDR3 sequence (DNA): TGTGCCAGCAGCCACCGGGACAGGGTTGAAAAACTGTTTTTT.

CDR3 nucleotide sequence: TGTGCCAGTAGTTTCCCAGGGGGAGCAACTAATGAAAAACTGTTTTTT. Protein sequence: CASSFPGGATNEKLFF. The chain joins TRBV19 to TRBJ1-4; 7 bases agree with TRBD1. V lost 5 bases, J lost 0 bases, and 6 bases stayed unmatched. CDR1 is LNHDA, CDR2 SQIVND, per germline (reference sequence). The CDR3 spans 16 residues. The whole variable domain, remainder taken from reference TRBV19 and TRBJ1-4, is DGGITQSPKYLFRKEGQNVTLSCEQNLNHDAMYWYRQDPGQGLRLIYYSQIVNDFQKGDIAEGYSVSREKKESFPLTVTSAQKNPTAFYLCASSFPGGATNEKLFFGSGTQLSVL.

The rearrangement links TRBV7-2 to TRBJ1-1, with a weak D call TRBD1 (6 bases). Germline lookup yields CDR1 SGHTA and CDR2 FQGNSA. The CDR3 totals 15 residues. V was pared by 3 bases and J by 8 bases, with 19 bases between. CDR3 protein: CASSFRPTGLEEAFF. The CDR3 nucleotides are TGTGCCAGCAGCTTCAGGCCAACAGGGCTCGAAGAAGCTTTCTTT.

The chain recombines TRBV11-2 with TRBJ2-2, with D perhaps TRBD1 (5 bases). The V and J ends lost 2 bases and 3 bases respectively, with 10 bases between them. The V gene's germline CDR1 is SGHAT and CDR2 FQNNGV. The CDR3 is 15 amino acids. CDR3 DNA sequence: TGTGCCAGCAGCTTATTCAGGGTTGACACCGGGGAGCTGTTTTTT. It yields the protein CASSLFRVDTGELFF.

The V and J genes are TRBV7-2 and TRBJ2-2, with D maybe TRBD2 (6 bases). Trimming cost V 5 bases and J 1 base, with 11 bases left between them. The CDR3 has 15 residues. Germline V gene lookup returns CDR1 SGHTA and CDR2 FQGNSA. CDR3 sequence reads: CASSLRRGNTGELFF. CDR3 sequence (DNA): TGTGCCAGCAGCCTACGGAGGGGGAACACCGGGGAGCTGTTTTTT.

Of note for this clone: This sample also contains other DNA sequences that code for the same CDR3. The chain carries TRBV18 and TRBJ1-2; 10 bases are a match to TRBD1. V shed 0 bases, J shed 4 bases, and the junction held 2 bases outside the gene matches. CDR3 length: 15 residues. Germline V CDR1 and CDR2: KGHSH, LQKENI. Here the CDR3 DNA reads TGTGCCAGCTCACCACCGGGACAGGGGTCCTATGGCTACACCTTC. This sequence encodes CASSPPGQGSYGYTF.

The genes are TRBV7-2 and TRBJ1-4; D is unresolved. Germline V lookup: CDR1 SGHTA, CDR2 FQGNSA. V lost 1 base and J 8 bases, leaving 11 bases between the germline ends. CDR3 length: 14 amino acids. CDR3 amino acids: CASSLVRTSEKLFF. The CDR3 DNA follows: TGTGCCAGCAGCTTAGTCCGGACTTCCGAAAAACTGTTTTTT. Full variable domain (remainder filled in from reference TRBV7-2 and TRBJ1-4): GAGVSQSPSNKVTEKGKDVELRCDPISGHTALYWYRQSLGQGLEFLIYFQGNSAPDKSGLPSDRFSAERTGGSVSTLTIQRTQQEDSAVYLCASSLVRTSEKLFFGSGTQLSVL.

The chain combines TRBV11-3 with TRBJ2-3, with TRBD2 matching over 14 bases. V shed 4 bases, J shed 3 bases, and the junction held 3 bases outside the gene matches. Germline-derived CDR1 and CDR2 are SGHNT and YENEEA. This CDR3 has 16 amino acids. The CDR3 sequence: CASSWGLAGATDTQYF. The CDR3 DNA reads TGTGCCAGCAGCTGGGGACTAGCGGGAGCGACAGATACGCAGTATTTT.

V is TRBV27 and J is TRBJ1-1; 10 positions match TRBD1. Germline CDR1 is MNHEY and CDR2 is SMNVEV (reference sequence). J lost 6 bases, V lost 7 bases, and 11 bases had no gene match. This CDR3 is 15 amino acids long. The chain's CDR3 is CASIPLTGGYPEAFF. CDR3 DNA: TGTGCCAGCATCCCCTTGACAGGGGGCTACCCTGAAGCTTTCTTT.

The rearrangement joins TRBV19 to TRBJ1-3, with unresolved D. Deletions cut 5 bases from V and 2 bases from J, with 13 bases between. CDR3 length: 15 amino acids. Germline-derived CDR1 and CDR2 are LNHDA and SQIVND (reference sequence). CDR3 residues: CASSLNPPPGNTIYF. In DNA, the CDR3 is TGTGCCAGTAGTTTAAATCCCCCCCCTGGAAACACCATATATTTT.

The CDR3 DNA sequence: TGTGCCAGCAGCTTGCGGTCTCAGGGCTCGGAGCAGTACGTC. Residues: CASSLRSQGSEQYV. The chain uses TRBV5-8 and TRBJ2-7; D perhaps matches TRBD1 (5 bases). The CDR3 is 14 amino acids. V was cut by 1 base and J by 7 bases, with 15 bases left in between. Germline V lookup: CDR1 SGHTS, CDR2 YDEGEE.